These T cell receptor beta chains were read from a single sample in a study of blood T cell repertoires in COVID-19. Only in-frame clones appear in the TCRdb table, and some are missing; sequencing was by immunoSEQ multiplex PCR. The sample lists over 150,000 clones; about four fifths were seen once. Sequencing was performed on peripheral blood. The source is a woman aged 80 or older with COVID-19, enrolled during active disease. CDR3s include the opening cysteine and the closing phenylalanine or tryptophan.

CASSQIGGAYEQYF,TRBV14
CSAEGSGELFF,TRBV20-1
CASSLGRSYEQYF,TRBV7-9
CASSPRTGGETQYF,TRBV18
CASSTRRDTEQFF,TRBV13
CASSLVTGQNINEQFF,TRBV7-8
CASLPRDNNEQFF,TRBV10-2
CASGLAGIYNEQFF,TRBV4-2
CASSLVESAGWINEQFF,TRBV7-8
CSVESGHPSYEQYF,TRBV29-1
CASSPDRGGYGYTF,TRBV5-1
CASSEVTGNHYEQYF,TRBV2
CASSPVRGPNEQFF,TRBV11-3
CASSDIGQGATNSPLHF,TRBV6-1
CASSPKTVAPSYGYTF,TRBV7-2
CASSLGSGKTDTQYF,TRBV11-3
CSASDQRVQETQYF,TRBV20-1
CASSVQMGGGPLHF,TRBV9
CSVAGQGGTDTQYF,TRBV29-1
CASSLATSRYNEQFF,TRBV5-6
CASSILRGAPYEQYF,TRBV19
CSVEDQGTAYGYTF,TRBV29-1
CASSIQGQGDSPLHF,TRBV19
CASSLLAEVSYEQYF,TRBV7-9
CASSETWQGARNEQFF,TRBV2
CAISARGEQETQYF,TRBV10-3
CASSAGGLGNQPQHF,TRBV28
CSASFGGGQYF,TRBV20-1
CASSLSGGAGVASGANVLTF,TRBV7-6
CASQKQGIGYGYTF,TRBV19
CASRGWEGRGYNEQFF,TRBV3-1/TRBV3-2
CASSYTATLNYGYTF,TRBV6-5
CASSSLPQDRDYGYTF,TRBV28
CASNQGPGGELFF,TRBV6-5
CAIRQGEDTEAFF,TRBV10-3
CASSSLGQGGNTIYF,TRBV18
CASSLGATGSREQYF,TRBV7-9
CASSFTANSPLHF,TRBV12-3/TRBV12-4
CASSQVQAYTGELFF,TRBV14
CSASPRINYGYTF,TRBV20-1
CASSMDREYGYTF,TRBV19
CASSDGGDGNTQYF,TRBV2
CASSTVAGTSNEQFF,TRBV19
CASSQQLADTDTQYF,TRBV23-1
CASSYSISGGGGNEQFF,TRBV6-2/TRBV6-3
CASSLAEGFYEQYF,TRBV7-8
CASSRGTGRTDTQYF,TRBV4-3
CASHRTGETEAFF,TRBV19
CASSLISGEVNEQFF,TRBV6-5
CASRRDRGRGGYTF,TRBV11-2
CASSGLLAGVSNEQFF,TRBV9
CAWDSGGYGYTF,TRBV30
CASSANTRQGEAFF,TRBV2
CASSRLAGTETQYF,TRBV4-1
CASSHPGGSVDTQYF,TRBV4-3